Reported below is one TCR beta chain. The source of the sample is a study of blood T cell repertoires in COVID-19. Study-wide background: COVID-19 samples collected from the United States, Italy and Spain covered acute and convalescent phases. PBMCs, B-cell-depleted T cells, or T cells were the source of the cDNA or gDNA that made up the material.

Sequencing used immunoSEQ multiplex PCR; TCRdb keeps in-frame clones, though not all of them. There are about 59,000 clones in the sample; 73% occur only once, and about 15% lies in the top ten. Per the germline V gene, CDR1 is SNHLY and CDR2 is FYNNEI. V lost 4 bases to trimming and J lost 4 bases; unmatched junction nucleotides: 6. This CDR3 is built from 14 residues. Sequencing input: peripheral blood. J is TRBJ1-2 and V is TRBV2; the match to TRBD1 covers 7 bases. This TCR came from a woman between 65 and 79 years old with acute or convalescent COVID-19. The CDR3 DNA sequence: TGTGCCAGCAGTGTGGGACAGACATTCTATGGCTACACCTTC. Protein: CASSVGQTFYGYTF.